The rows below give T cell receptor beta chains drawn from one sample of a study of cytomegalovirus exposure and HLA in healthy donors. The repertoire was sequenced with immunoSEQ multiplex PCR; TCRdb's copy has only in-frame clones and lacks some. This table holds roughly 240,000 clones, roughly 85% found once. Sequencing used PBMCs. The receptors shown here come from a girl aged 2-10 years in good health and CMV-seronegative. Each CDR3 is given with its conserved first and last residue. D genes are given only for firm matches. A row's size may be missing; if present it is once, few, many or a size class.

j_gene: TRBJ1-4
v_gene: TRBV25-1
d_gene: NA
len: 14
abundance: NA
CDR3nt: TGTGCCAGCAGTGAGACAGGCTTTAATGAAAAACTGTTTTTT
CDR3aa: CASSETGFNEKLFF

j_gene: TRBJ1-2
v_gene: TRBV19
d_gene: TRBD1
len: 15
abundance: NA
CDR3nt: TGTGCCAGTAGTATAGAGGGGACAGGGGTCTATGGCTACACCTTC
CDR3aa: CASSIEGTGVYGYTF

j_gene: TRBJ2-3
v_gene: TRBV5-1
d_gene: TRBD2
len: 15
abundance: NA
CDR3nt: TGCGCCAGCAGCTTGGCCGGAGCGGGAGTAGATACGCAGTATTTT
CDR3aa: CASSLAGAGVDTQYF

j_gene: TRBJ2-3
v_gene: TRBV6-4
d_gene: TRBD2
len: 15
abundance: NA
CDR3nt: TGTGCCAGCAGTGTAACTAGCGGGAGCGCAGATACGCAGTATTTT
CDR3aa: CASSVTSGSADTQYF

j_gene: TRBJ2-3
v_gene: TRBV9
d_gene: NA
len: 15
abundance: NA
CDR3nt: TGTGCCAGCAGCGAAACTAGTAGGTCCACAGATACGCAGTATTTT
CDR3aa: CASSETSRSTDTQYF

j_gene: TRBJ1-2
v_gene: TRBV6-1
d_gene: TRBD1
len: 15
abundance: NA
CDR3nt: TGTGCCAGCAGTCCCGATAGGGACAGGGACTATGGCTACACCTTC
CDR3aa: CASSPDRDRDYGYTF

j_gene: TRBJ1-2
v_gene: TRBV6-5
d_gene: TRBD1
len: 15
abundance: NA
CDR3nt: TGTGCCAGCAGTCCCAGGGGGGCGCTAAACTATGGCTACACCTTC
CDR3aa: CASSPRGALNYGYTF

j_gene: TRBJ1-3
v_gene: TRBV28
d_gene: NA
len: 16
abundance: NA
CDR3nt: TGTGCCAGCAGTCTAGAAGGTAGTGGCTCTGGAAACACCATATATTTT
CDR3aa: CASSLEGSGSGNTIYF

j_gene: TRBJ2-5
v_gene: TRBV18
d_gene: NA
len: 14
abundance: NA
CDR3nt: TGTGCCAGCTCACCACCGGGCCTGGGTCCGACCCAGTACTTC
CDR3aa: CASSPPGLGPTQYF

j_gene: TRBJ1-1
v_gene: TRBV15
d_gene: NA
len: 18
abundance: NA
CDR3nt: TGTGCCACCAGCAGAGGGCCGGGGAAGTCAGACATGAACACTGAAGCTTTCTTT
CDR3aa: CATSRGPGKSDMNTEAFF

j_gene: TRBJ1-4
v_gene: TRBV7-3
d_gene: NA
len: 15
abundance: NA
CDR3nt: TGTGCCAGCAGCCTACTTGGAGGGGCGGGTGAAAAACTGTTTTTT
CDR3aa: CASSLLGGAGEKLFF

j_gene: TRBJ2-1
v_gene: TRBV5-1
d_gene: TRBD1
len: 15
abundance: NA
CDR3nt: TGCGCCAGCAGCATGGACAGGACCTCCTACAATGAGCAGTTCTTC
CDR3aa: CASSMDRTSYNEQFF

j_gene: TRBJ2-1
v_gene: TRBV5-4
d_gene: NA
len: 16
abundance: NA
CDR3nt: TGTGCCAGCAGCCCCTCTAGCGACAGCTCCTACAATGAGCAGTTCTTC
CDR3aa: CASSPSSDSSYNEQFF

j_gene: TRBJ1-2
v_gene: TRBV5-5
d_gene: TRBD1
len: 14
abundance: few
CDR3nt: TGTGCCAGCAGCCTAGACAGGGCTAACTATGGCTACACCTTC
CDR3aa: CASSLDRANYGYTF

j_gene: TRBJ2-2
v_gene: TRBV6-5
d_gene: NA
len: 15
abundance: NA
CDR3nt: TGTGCCAGCCTCCCGGCCAGGGGGAGGTCCGGGGAGCTGTTTTTT
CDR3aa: CASLPARGRSGELFF

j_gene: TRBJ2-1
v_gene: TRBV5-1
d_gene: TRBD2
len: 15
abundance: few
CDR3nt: TGCGCCAGCCGGGCTGCTTGGGAGCGGGGCAATGAGCAGTTCTTC
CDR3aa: CASRAAWERGNEQFF

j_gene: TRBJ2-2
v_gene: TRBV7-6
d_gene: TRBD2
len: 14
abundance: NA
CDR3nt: TGTGCCAGCAGCCCCTACCGACTAGCCCGGGAGCTGTTTTTT
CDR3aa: CASSPYRLARELFF

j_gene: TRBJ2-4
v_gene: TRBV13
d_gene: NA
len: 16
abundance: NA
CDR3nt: TGTGCCAGCAGCTTACTTGGGGGCCTAGCCAAAAACATTCAGTACTTC
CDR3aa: CASSLLGGLAKNIQYF

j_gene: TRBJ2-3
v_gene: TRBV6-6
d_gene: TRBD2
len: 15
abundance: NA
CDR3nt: TGTGCCAGCACCGGAGCGGGAGATCGAACAGATACGCAGTATTTT
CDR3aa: CASTGAGDRTDTQYF

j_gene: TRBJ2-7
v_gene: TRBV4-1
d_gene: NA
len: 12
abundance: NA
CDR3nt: TGCGCCAGCAGCCAAGCGGGTTACGAGCAGTACTTC
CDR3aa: CASSQAGYEQYF

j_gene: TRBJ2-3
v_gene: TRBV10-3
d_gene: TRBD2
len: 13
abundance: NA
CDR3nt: TGTGCCACCGCGGGGGTTAGCACAGATACGCAGTATTTT
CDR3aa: CATAGVSTDTQYF

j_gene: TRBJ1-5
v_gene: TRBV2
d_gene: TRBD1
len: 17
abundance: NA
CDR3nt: TGTGCCAGCAGGGACTTCCGGACAGGGATCAGCAATCAGCCCCAGCATTTT
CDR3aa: CASRDFRTGISNQPQHF

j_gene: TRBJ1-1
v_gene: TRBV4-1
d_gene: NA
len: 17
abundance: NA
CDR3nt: TGCGCCAGCAGCCAAGGGGGCGCCCCGGCCAGGAACACTGAAGCTTTCTTT
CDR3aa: CASSQGGAPARNTEAFF

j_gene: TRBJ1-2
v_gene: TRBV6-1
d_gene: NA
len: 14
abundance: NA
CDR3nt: TGTGCCAGCAGTGAAAACAGGGCCGGGTATGGCTACACCTTC
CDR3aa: CASSENRAGYGYTF

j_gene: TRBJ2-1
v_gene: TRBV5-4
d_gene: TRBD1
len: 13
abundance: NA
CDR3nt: TGTGCCAGCAGCAACGACCGGGACAGGGGGCAGTTCTTC
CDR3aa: CASSNDRDRGQFF

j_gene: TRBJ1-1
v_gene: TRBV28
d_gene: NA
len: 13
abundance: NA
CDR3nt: TGTGCCAGCAGTTTAGTGCGGGCAACTGAAGCTTTCTTT
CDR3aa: CASSLVRATEAFF

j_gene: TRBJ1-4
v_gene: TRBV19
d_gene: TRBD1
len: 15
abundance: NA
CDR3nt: TGTGCCAGTAGTGTCGGACAGGGGTCTAATGAAAAACTGTTTTTT
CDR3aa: CASSVGQGSNEKLFF

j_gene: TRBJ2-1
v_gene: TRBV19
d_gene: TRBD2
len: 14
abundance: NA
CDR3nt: TGTGCCAGTAGTCTAGCGGGAGAAAGACATGAGCAGTTCTTC
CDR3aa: CASSLAGERHEQFF

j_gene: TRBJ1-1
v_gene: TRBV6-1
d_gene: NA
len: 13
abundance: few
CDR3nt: TGTGCCAGCAGTGCCCAGGGGCTCTCTGAAGCTTTCTTT
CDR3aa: CASSAQGLSEAFF

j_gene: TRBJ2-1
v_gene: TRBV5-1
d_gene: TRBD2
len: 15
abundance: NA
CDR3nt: TGCGCCAGCAGCTCGGGACTAGCGGAATACAATGAGCAGTTCTTC
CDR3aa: CASSSGLAEYNEQFF

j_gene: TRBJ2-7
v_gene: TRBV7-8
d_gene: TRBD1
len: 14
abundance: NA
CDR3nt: TGTGCCAGCAGCTTAGACAGGGGTTTGTACGAGCAGTACTTC
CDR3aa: CASSLDRGLYEQYF

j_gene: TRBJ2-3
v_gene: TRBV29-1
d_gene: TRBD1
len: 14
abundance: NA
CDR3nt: TGCAGCGTTGCTGACAGGGGAAGCACAGATACGCAGTATTTT
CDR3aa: CSVADRGSTDTQYF

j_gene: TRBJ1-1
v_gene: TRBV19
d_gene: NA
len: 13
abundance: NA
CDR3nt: TGTGCCAGTAGGGAGGAGTTGAACACTGAAGCTTTCTTT
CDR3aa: CASREELNTEAFF

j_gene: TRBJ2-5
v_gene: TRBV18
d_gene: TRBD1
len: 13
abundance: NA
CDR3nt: TGTGCCAGCTCACCAGACAGGGGAGAGACCCAGTACTTC
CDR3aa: CASSPDRGETQYF

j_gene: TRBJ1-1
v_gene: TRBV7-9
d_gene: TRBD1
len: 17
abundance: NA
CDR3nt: TGTGCCAGCAGTCCACTTCCCTCCAGGGGGCAGGGCACTGAAGCTTTCTTT
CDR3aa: CASSPLPSRGQGTEAFF